The rows below give T cell receptor beta chains drawn from one sample of a study of glioma-infiltrating T cells after dendritic cell vaccination. The table came from immunoSEQ multiplex PCR; TCRdb's copy has only in-frame clones and leaves some out. Here the sample spans some 87,000 clones, 70% to 90% being singletons. The sequenced sample was blood, obtained before dendritic cell vaccination. These receptors came from a human donor with glioblastoma. Both conserved end residues are part of each CDR3. The order of the fields is D gene, V gene, CDR3 protein. The D gene is left open where the match is weak.

NA	TRBV12-5	CASGPYRGTGTEAFF
TRBD1	TRBV5-1	CASSWQGASTNEKLFF
NA	TRBV13	CASSGGSAGYSYEQYF
NA	TRBV2	CASSPNSVGETQYF
TRBD1	TRBV4-1	CASSLGQGRNEQFF
NA	TRBV11-3	CASSLDTFTDTQYF
TRBD1	TRBV6-5	CASRPGTGGNYGYTF
TRBD2	TRBV30	CAWSVASGSSTDTQYF
NA	TRBV28	CASTLMALGAYEQYF
TRBD2	TRBV27	CASSLNREGPHEQFF
TRBD1	TRBV27	CASSFRGTGRSNYGYTF
TRBD1	TRBV5-4	CASSLGRGSVKETQYF
NA	TRBV5-6	CASSRHSRNSGANVLTF
TRBD1	TRBV4-1	CASSQGPVTGGGYEQYF
NA	TRBV7-9	CASSLSQDSPSGANVLTF
NA	TRBV5-1	CASSLDPGMNTEAFF
TRBD1	TRBV11-1	CASSDRGQETQYF
TRBD2	TRBV7-2	CASSSRTSGARYEQYF
NA	TRBV30	CAWISGKNTGELFF
TRBD2	TRBV7-2	CASSSGTNPGELFF
TRBD1	TRBV7-2	CASSRPQTGTATEAFF
TRBD1	TRBV30	CAWRETGGAEKLFF
TRBD1	TRBV13	CASSLEPGGLEAFF
NA	TRBV5-4	CASSPSPQETQYF
TRBD1	TRBV2	CASSPRQGAPRRHGQYF
TRBD2	TRBV19	CASSILAGDSYEQYF
TRBD1	TRBV2	CASSSDRKNTGELFF
TRBD2	TRBV4-2	CASSQVGTAGGGNIQYF
NA	TRBV2	CASSYLQTNEKLFF
TRBD1	TRBV5-6	CASSRDRGLTKNIQYF
TRBD1	TRBV19	CASSLTGGQSAAFF
TRBD1	TRBV7-9	CASGKFGQGDSPLHF
TRBD1	TRBV29-1	CSVEVDRVEAFF
NA	TRBV7-9	CASSLPQGGVGNTIYF
TRBD1	TRBV2	CASGNRGLAKNIQYF
TRBD2	TRBV5-1	CASSLSLAETDTQYF
NA	TRBV7-2	CASSPPGTRASVYGYTF
TRBD1	TRBV14	CASSPPGQGYYGYTF
TRBD1	TRBV4-1	CASSPVWGTAASYGYTF
TRBD1	TRBV18	CASSPVGTGDTGELFF
NA	TRBV5-6	CASSYVTGSGNTIYF
NA	TRBV6-5	CASSELDQPQHF
TRBD1	TRBV4-3	CASSQGGQGNTEAFF
NA	TRBV10-2	CASSTGWGNTEAFF
NA	TRBV25-1	CASSDHYYGSEAFF
NA	TRBV5-1	CASEDPAGNTEAFF
TRBD1	TRBV18	CASSLRDRGPNTEAFF
TRBD1	TRBV7-2	CASSSTTGGLHIQYF
NA	TRBV7-3	CASSFPGETQYF
TRBD2	TRBV11-1	CASSPGGALRASEQYF
TRBD2	TRBV27	CASKSGLDPREQYF
TRBD1	TRBV5-1	CASSTAGQGAAPQFF
NA	TRBV5-6	CASSPQGWGHGYTF